Reported below is one TCR beta chain. Its antigen is unidentified. The V and J ends lost 4 bases and 5 bases, in that order; junction bases with no gene match: 9. CDR1 and CDR2 (germline): MGHRA, YSYEKL. CDR3 length equals 16 residues. The sample belongs to a study of blood T cells in healthy people across ages. General observations from the study: Donor CMV infection status was unknown, possibly confounding age-related changes in expanded clonotypes.

For the second PCR, which ran for 7 to 11 cycles, a sample-barcoded 5' primer and a J-beta primer mix were used. Each cDNA molecule, via a template-switch adaptor with 12 random nucleotides, was tagged. TCRdb passed the 5' RACE reads through MiXCR, listing each CDR3 protein once. The repertoire has about 1 million distinct CDR3 sequences, 35% to 55% of them found once; the top ten carry approximately 19%. The sequence came from a woman aged 60 to 75 in good health. Material: blood. The chain joins TRBV4-1 to TRBJ2-1; TRBD2 matches at 9 bases. CDR3 DNA: TGCGCCAGCAGCCCAAGGGTGTTAGCGGGGGACAATGAGCAGTTCTTC. Translation: CASSPRVLAGDNEQFF.